This passage covers 10 T cell receptor beta chains from one sample sequenced in a study of shared clonotypes between healthy human individuals. The data were produced by immunoSEQ multiplex PCR, yet TCRdb's version contains in-frame clones alone and is incomplete. The table shows fewer than 2.5 million clones, with over 85% occurring only once. Material for sequencing was naive CD4+ T cells from PBMCs. Sample subset: CD45RA+ positively selected. The receptors come from a man aged 18 to 29 in good health. Some clones in this sample may be carry-over from other donors' samples.

CDR3 sequence (DNA): TGTGCCAGCAGCATCGGGACCCCCGGCGATACGCAGTATTTT. Its protein is CASSIGTPGDTQYF. The chain joins TRBV9 to TRBJ2-3; D is tentatively TRBD1 or TRBD2 (5 bases each). Germline V gives CDR1 SGDLS, CDR2 YYNGEE. This CDR3 is built from 14 residues. V lost 4 bases to trimming and J lost 6 bases, with 15 bases between them.

This chain joins TRBV6-1 and TRBJ2-4; D call uncertain. This CDR3 has 14 amino acids. Germline CDR1 MNHNS, CDR2 SASEGT. V was pared by 2 bases and J by 7 bases, with 12 bases between. The CDR3 nucleotides are TGTGCCAGCAGTGAAAGCCAAACCAGGAACATTCAGTACTTC. Its translation is CASSESQTRNIQYF.

The rearrangement uses TRBV27 and TRBJ2-5, with 8 bases fitting TRBD1. The CDR3 is 15 amino acids. Germline V gene data show CDR1 as MNHEY and CDR2 as SMNVEV (reference sequence). Trimming took 5 bases from V and 1 from J; bases not matched to a gene: 6. CDR3: CASSPGQGIQETQYF. In DNA, the CDR3 is TGTGCCAGCAGTCCTGGACAGGGTATCCAAGAGACCCAGTACTTC.

The CDR3 sequence is CASSSNRGSYNEQFF. The CDR3 DNA reads TGTGCCAGCAGCTCCAACAGGGGTTCCTACAATGAGCAGTTCTTC. This chain links TRBV7-2 with TRBJ2-1, with 7 bases aligning to TRBD1. The germline gives CDR1 SGHTA, CDR2 FQGNSA. The V and J ends lost 4 bases and 1 base, in that order; junction bases with no gene match: 4. This CDR3 region has 15 residues.

This chain links TRBV6-5 with TRBJ2-2; a possible D gene is TRBD2 (5 bases). This CDR3 is 14 amino acids long. The germline CDR1 and CDR2 sequences are MNHEY and SVGAGI. V was cut by 6 bases and J by 4 bases, with 12 bases left in between. The CDR3, as DNA: TGTGCCAGCAGCCTTTCCCGGGGCACCGGGGAGCTGTTTTTT. This translates into CASSLSRGTGELFF.

The chain is built from TRBV15 and TRBJ1-4; D not certain. The germline V gene has CDR1 LNHNV and CDR2 YYDKDF (reference sequence). Trimming removed 5 bases from V and 2 bases from J, with 12 bases in between. The CDR3 consists of 15 residues. The CDR3 reads CATSRNGMTNEKLFF. CDR3 nucleotides: TGTGCCACCAGCCGTAACGGGATGACTAATGAAAAACTGTTTTTT. The variable domain in full, with the rest retrieved from reference TRBV15 and TRBJ1-4, is DAMVIQNPRYQVTQFGKPVTLSCSQTLNHNVMYWYQQKSSQAPKLLFHYYDKDFNNEADTPDNFQSRRPNTSFCFLDIRSPGLGDTAMYLCATSRNGMTNEKLFFGSGTQLSVL.

The genes are TRBV6-6 and TRBJ2-5; TRBD1 matches at 8 bases. CDR1 and CDR2 from the germline V gene are MNHNY and SVGAGI (reference sequence). The CDR3 covers 14 residues. V was pared by 0 bases and J by 7 bases, with 4 bases of the junction left unmatched. The CDR3 protein is CASSYSTGDGTQYF. Here the CDR3 DNA reads TGTGCCAGCAGTTACTCGACAGGGGATGGGACCCAGTACTTC.

This rearrangement joins TRBV5-1 to TRBJ2-1; weak D call: TRBD2 (6 bases). V was cut by 4 bases and J by 8 bases, with 10 bases left in between. Germline V gene data show CDR1 as SGHRS and CDR2 as YFSETQ. The CDR3 totals 12 residues. The CDR3 protein is CASSPAGYEQFF. CDR3 bases: TGCGCCAGCAGCCCGGCGGGATATGAGCAGTTCTTC.

V usage is TRBV11-2 and J usage is TRBJ1-3, with a tentative D call TRBD1 (5 bases). Trimming left V 5 bases short and J 3 bases short, with 14 bases between. This CDR3 has 15 amino acids. In germline, CDR1 is SGHAT, CDR2 FQNNGV. Here the CDR3 reads CASSPPDRRGNTIYF. The CDR3 DNA sequence: TGTGCCAGCAGCCCCCCCGACAGACGTGGAAACACCATATATTTT.

The chain couples TRBV5-1 to TRBJ2-5; either TRBD1 or TRBD2 may fit D (6 bases each). The CDR3 runs 14 residues. V lost 4 bases and J lost 5, with 15 bases in between. Germline lookup yields CDR1 SGHRS and CDR2 YFSETQ. The CDR3 loop is CASSRGGSEETQYF. The CDR3 DNA reads as TGCGCCAGCAGCCGAGGGGGGTCGGAGGAGACCCAGTACTTC.